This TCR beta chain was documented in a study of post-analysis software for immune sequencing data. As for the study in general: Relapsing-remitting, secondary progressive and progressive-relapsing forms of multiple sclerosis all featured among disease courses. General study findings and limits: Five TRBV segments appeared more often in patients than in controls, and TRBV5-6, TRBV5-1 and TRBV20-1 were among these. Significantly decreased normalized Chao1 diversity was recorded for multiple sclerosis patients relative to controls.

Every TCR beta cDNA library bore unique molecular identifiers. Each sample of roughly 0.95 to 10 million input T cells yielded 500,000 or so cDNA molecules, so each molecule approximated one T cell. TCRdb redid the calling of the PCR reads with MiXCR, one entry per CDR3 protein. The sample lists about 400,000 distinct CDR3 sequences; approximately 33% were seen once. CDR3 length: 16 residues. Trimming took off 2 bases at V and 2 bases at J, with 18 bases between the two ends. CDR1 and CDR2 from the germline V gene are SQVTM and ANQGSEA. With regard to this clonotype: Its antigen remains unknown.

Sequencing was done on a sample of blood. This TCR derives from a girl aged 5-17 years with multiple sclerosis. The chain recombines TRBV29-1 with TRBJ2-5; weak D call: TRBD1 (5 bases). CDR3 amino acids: CSVEFPDSIVQETQYF. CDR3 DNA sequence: TGCAGCGTTGAATTCCCCGACAGTATTGTACAAGAGACCCAGTACTTC.